What follows are 29 T cell receptor beta chains derived from one specimen sequenced in a study of blood T cells in healthy people across ages. A second PCR, run for about 6 to 11 cycles, used a sample-barcoded 5' primer plus a J-beta primer mix. TCRdb redid the calling of the 5' RACE reads with MiXCR, one entry per CDR3 protein. Altogether 600,000 to 900,000 distinct CDR3 sequences are present, 20% to 30% being singletons, with the ten largest covering around 3%. The sample also formed part of further work on T cells of mothers and their children.

The sample consisted of blood. These receptor sequences come from a boy aged 5-17 years in good health.

This clonotype came up a few times. The gene calls are TRBV15 and TRBJ1-5, with D possibly TRBD1 on 6 matching bases. Germline values: CDR1 LNHNV, CDR2 YYDKDF (reference sequence). With 9 bases removed from V and 3 bases from J, the gap between germline ends came to 15 bases. This CDR3 region has 14 residues. This CDR3 is CATGKQGPNQPQHF. CDR3 coding DNA: TGTGCCACTGGAAAACAGGGTCCCAATCAGCCCCAGCATTTT.

This chain joins TRBV28 and TRBJ2-2; 8 nucleotides agree with TRBD2. Germline lookup yields CDR1 MDHEN and CDR2 SYDVKM. Trimming at V came to 10 bases and at J to 0 bases, leaving 4 bases not matched to a gene. The CDR3 runs 14 residues. The CDR3 spells CATLSGTNTGELFF. In DNA, the CDR3 is TGTGCCACCCTTAGCGGGACGAACACCGGGGAGCTGTTTTTT.

This clonotype was picked up a small number of times. This chain links TRBV6-6 with TRBJ1-4, with 7 nucleotides matching TRBD1. V was pared by 4 bases and J by 8 bases, with 7 bases of the junction left unmatched. Germline loops: CDR1 MNHNY, CDR2 SVGAGI (reference sequence). There are 14 residues in the CDR3. The CDR3 region is CASSSPRQGEKLFF. CDR3 DNA sequence: TGTGCCAGCAGTTCCCCCCGACAGGGAGAAAAACTGTTTTTT.

In this sample, this clonotype turned up a few times. A junction end diverges from the germline sequence, so it may reflect a read error. The V and J genes are TRBV3-1 and TRBJ2-4; D unresolved. The CDR3 contains 14 residues. From germline, CDR1 is LGHDT and CDR2 YNNKEL (reference sequence). The chain's CDR3 is CASSQVSAKNIQHF. CDR3 DNA: TGTGCCAGCAGCCAAGTTTCCGCCAAAAACATTCAGCACTTC.

This chain uses TRBV5-1 with TRBJ2-7; 8 bases fit TRBD2. J lost 6 bases, V lost 5 bases, and 7 bases had no gene match. Germline values: CDR1 SGHRS, CDR2 YFSETQ. The CDR3 is 13 residues long. CDR3 loop: CASRAGAGGEQYF. The CDR3 nucleotides are TGCGCCAGCAGAGCGGGGGCGGGGGGCGAGCAGTACTTC. Based on the CDR3 plus reference TRBV5-1 and TRBJ2-7, the full variable domain is KAGVTQTPRYLIKTRGQQVTLSCSPISGHRSVSWYQQTPGQGLQFLFEYFSETQRNKGNFPGRFSGRQFSNSRSEMNVSTLELGDSALYLCASRAGAGGEQYFGPGTRLTVT.

V gene TRBV5-1 combines with J gene TRBJ1-4; D remains unclear. CDR3 length: 15 residues. V was clipped by 2 bases and J by 0 bases, with 8 bases between them. Looked up from germline, CDR1 is SGHRS and CDR2 is YFSETQ. The CDR3 loop reads CASSLDRPTNEKLFF. The CDR3 DNA sequence: TGCGCCAGCAGCTTAGACCGCCCAACTAATGAAAAACTGTTTTTT.

V usage is TRBV5-1 and J usage is TRBJ2-5, with D perhaps TRBD1 or TRBD2 (5 bases each). The CDR3 has 12 residues. CDR1 and CDR2 from the germline V gene are SGHRS and YFSETQ. The V and J ends lost 7 bases and 0 bases respectively, with 7 bases between them. In nucleotides, the CDR3 is TGCGCCAGCGGGGGTCACCAAGAGACCCAGTACTTC. Its translation: CASGGHQETQYF.

This clonotype has only a few counts. V gene TRBV6-5 combines with J gene TRBJ1-1; D call uncertain. Germline V CDR1 and CDR2: MNHEY, SVGAGI. Trimming took off 4 bases at V and 1 base at J, with 7 bases between the two ends. The CDR3 has 13 amino acids. The CDR3 reads CASSFGTNTEAFF. The CDR3 coding sequence is TGTGCCAGCAGTTTCGGCACGAACACTGAAGCTTTCTTT.

This clonotype was seen only a few times. The V call is TRBV5-1, the J call TRBJ2-4, with D perhaps TRBD2 (5 bases). In germline, CDR1 is SGHRS, CDR2 YFSETQ. This CDR3 has 14 amino acids. V shed 4 bases and J shed 8 bases, with 16 bases lying between them. The CDR3 DNA sequence: TGCGCCAGCAGCCCCGGACTCCAGGAAGACATTCAGTACTTC. This translates into CASSPGLQEDIQYF. Combining the CDR3 with reference TRBV5-1 and TRBJ2-4 gives the whole variable domain KAGVTQTPRYLIKTRGQQVTLSCSPISGHRSVSWYQQTPGQGLQFLFEYFSETQRNKGNFPGRFSGRQFSNSRSEMNVSTLELGDSALYLCASSPGLQEDIQYFGAGTRLSVL.

This clonotype has a handful of counts. The V gene is TRBV10-3, the J gene TRBJ2-2; D is undetermined. V lost 10 bases, J lost 3 bases, and 12 bases lay in between. The germline gives CDR1 ENHRY, CDR2 SYGVKD. The length of the CDR3 is 13 residues. For the CDR3, the DNA is TGTGCCACCCGCGGAAGGGACACCGGGGAGCTGTTTTTT. Encoded protein: CATRGRDTGELFF.

The J gene is TRBJ2-4, the V gene TRBV4-3, with D perhaps TRBD1 (5 bases). This CDR3 has 15 amino acids. V lost 0 bases and J lost 6, with 12 bases in between. The germline V gene encodes CDR1 LGHNA and CDR2 YSLEER. The CDR3: CASSQDRDSRNIQYF. In nucleotides, the CDR3 is TGCGCCAGCAGCCAAGATCGAGACAGCCGAAACATTCAGTACTTC.

The chain recombines TRBV4-1 with TRBJ1-5; D ambiguous. Per germline, CDR1 MGHRA and CDR2 YSYEKL. Trimming removed 1 base from V and 4 bases from J, with 8 bases in between. The CDR3 loop spans 14 amino acids. This CDR3 is CASSQATGNQPQHF. The CDR3 nucleotides read TGCGCCAGCAGCCAAGCGACGGGAAATCAGCCCCAGCATTTT.

J is TRBJ2-3 and V is TRBV29-1; D may be TRBD2 (6 bases). This CDR3 is 12 amino acids long. The V end was cut by 2 bases, the J end by 6 bases, with 9 bases between. The germline gives CDR1 SQVTM, CDR2 ANQGSEA. In DNA form, the CDR3 reads TGCAGCGTTGAACTGGGGAGGGATACGCAGTATTTT. Translated, it gives CSVELGRDTQYF.

V gene TRBV20-1 combines with J gene TRBJ2-1, with D tentatively TRBD1 (6 bases). The V end lost 6 bases, the J end lost 3 bases, and 15 bases lay between the germline ends. Germline CDR1 reads DFQATT; CDR2 reads SNEGSKA (reference sequence). CDR3 length equals 14 residues. Here the CDR3 reads CSAHLGGSYNEQFF. The CDR3 DNA is TGCAGTGCCCACCTTGGGGGCAGCTACAATGAGCAGTTCTTC.

This clonotype turned up a few times. This chain uses TRBV7-6 with TRBJ2-7; TRBD1 is a possible D gene (5 bases). The length of the CDR3 is 13 residues. V gave up 0 bases and J gave up 8 bases, with 11 bases separating them. The V gene's germline CDR1 is SGHVS and CDR2 FNYEAQ. CDR3 DNA sequence: TGTGCCAGCAGCTTAGCAAGCAGGGATAAGCAGTACTTC. This gives the protein CASSLASRDKQYF.

V gene TRBV3-1 combines with J gene TRBJ2-5, with D maybe TRBD2 (7 bases). In germline, CDR1 is LGHDT, CDR2 YNNKEL (reference sequence). The CDR3 has 15 residues. Trimming removed 8 bases at V and 4 bases at J, with 20 bases between. CDR3 protein: CASVTGRGARETQYF. DNA for the CDR3: TGTGCCAGCGTAACAGGACGGGGGGCGAGAGAGACCCAGTACTTC.

This chain links TRBV5-1 with TRBJ2-3; D possibly corresponds to TRBD2 (6 bases). V gave up 0 bases and J gave up 6 bases, with 11 bases separating them. Germline V gene lookup returns CDR1 SGHRS and CDR2 YFSETQ. This CDR3 comprises 14 residues. The CDR3 protein is CASSLDVGLDTQYF. The CDR3 DNA is TGCGCCAGCAGCTTGGATGTGGGACTGGATACGCAGTATTTT.

The chain has TRBV5-1 and TRBJ1-3; 7 bases align to TRBD1. From germline, CDR1 is SGHRS and CDR2 YFSETQ. J lost 3 bases, V lost 2 bases, and 5 bases had no gene match. The CDR3 sequence is 15 residues long. CDR3 nucleotides: TGCGCCAGCAGCTTAGAGGGGGCGTTTGGAAACACCATATATTTT. This translates into CASSLEGAFGNTIYF.

The chain combines TRBV5-5 with TRBJ1-6; unclear D gene. V shed 2 bases and J shed 9 bases, with 18 bases lying between them. In germline, CDR1 is SGHKS, CDR2 YYEKEE (reference sequence). The CDR3 covers 16 residues. CDR3 nucleotide sequence: TGTGCCAGCAGCTTCACAGCGAACGATCCTTTTTCACCCCTCCACTTT. This encodes CASSFTANDPFSPLHF.

In this sample, this clonotype turned up a few times. The chain has TRBV7-3 and TRBJ2-3; D is perhaps TRBD1 or TRBD2 (5 bases each). Trimming cost V 2 bases and J 2 bases, with 8 bases left between them. The germline gives CDR1 SGHTA, CDR2 FQGTGA. This CDR3 has 14 residues. CDR3 nucleotides: TGTGCCAGCAGCTTAGAGGGGCTCACAGATACGCAGTATTTT. Translation: CASSLEGLTDTQYF. Combining the CDR3 with reference TRBV7-3 and TRBJ2-3 gives the whole variable domain GAGVSQTPSNKVTEKGKYVELRCDPISGHTALYWYRQSLGQGPEFLIYFQGTGAADDSGLPNDRFFAVRPEGSVSTLKIQRTERGDSAVYLCASSLEGLTDTQYFGPGTRLTVL.

The table lists this clonotype with a few counts. This rearrangement joins TRBV2 to TRBJ1-2; D unresolved. CDR3 size: 15 residues. V lost 0 bases and J 2 bases, leaving 10 bases between the germline ends. CDR1 SNHLY and CDR2 FYNNEI come from the germline V gene. CDR3 loop: CASSEATPGNYGYTF. CDR3 coding DNA: TGTGCCAGCAGTGAAGCAACACCTGGAAACTATGGCTACACCTTC.

This clonotype was seen more than once but under ten times. The chain links TRBV10-2 to TRBJ2-2; D remains ambiguous. Germline CDR1 is WSHSY and CDR2 is SAAADI. This CDR3 has 13 residues. V was shortened by 7 bases and J by 1 base, with 7 bases between the two germline ends. The CDR3 bases are TGCGCCAGCACGGCAGGGAACACCGGGGAGCTGTTTTTT. It codes for CASTAGNTGELFF.

J is TRBJ2-5 and V is TRBV12-3 or TRBV12-4; D ambiguous. Trimming removed 2 bases at V and 2 bases at J, with 12 bases between. The CDR3 is 15 amino acids. The CDR3 here is CASSLRQPVQETQYF. The CDR3 DNA reads as TGTGCCAGCAGTTTACGGCAGCCAGTTCAAGAGACCCAGTACTTC.

The CDR3 nucleotides are TGTGCCAGCACCACCGGGACAGAAGCTTTCTTT. The encoded protein is CASTTGTEAFF. The chain has TRBV25-1 and TRBJ1-1, with D possibly being TRBD1 (6 bases). The V gene lost 7 bases and the J gene lost 8 bases, with 11 bases spanning the gap. Germline values: CDR1 MGHDK, CDR2 SYGVNS. This CDR3 contains 11 residues.

Only a few counts were recorded for this clonotype. The chain recombines TRBV3-1 with TRBJ2-5; D is perhaps TRBD2 (5 bases). V gave up 1 base and J gave up 5 bases, with 17 bases separating them. The CDR3 totals 16 residues. Germline assignment: CDR1 LGHDT and CDR2 YNNKEL (reference sequence). CDR3 nucleotides: TGTGCCAGCAGCCAAGTTACGACTACTTTATTGGAGACCCAGTACTTC. Protein: CASSQVTTTLLETQYF.

This chain uses TRBV20-1 with TRBJ2-1; 7 positions match TRBD2. Germline trimming cut 4 bases from V and 3 bases from J; bases unmatched to any gene: 6. Per the germline V gene, CDR1 is DFQATT and CDR2 is SNEGSKA (reference sequence). The CDR3 is made up of 14 amino acids. The chain's CDR3 is CSATGLEDYNEQFF. For the CDR3, the DNA is TGCAGTGCTACCGGACTAGAAGACTACAATGAGCAGTTCTTC.

This clonotype was counted at least ten times. This chain's CDR3 is CASSFGQERAYEQYF. CDR3 nucleotides: TGTGCCAGCAGTTTTGGACAGGAAAGGGCCTACGAGCAGTACTTC. This sequence joins TRBV27 and TRBJ2-7; 7 bases are a match to TRBD1. The germline V gene encodes CDR1 MNHEY and CDR2 SMNVEV (reference sequence). This CDR3 is built from 15 residues. The V segment lost 3 bases and the J segment 2 bases; nucleotides outside the gene matches: 7.

CDR3: CASSQGVRGYGYTF. CDR3 in DNA: TGCGCCAGCAGCCAAGGGGTTCGGGGCTATGGCTACACCTTC. The chain links TRBV4-3 to TRBJ1-2; unclear D gene. With 1 base removed from V and 4 bases from J, the gap between germline ends came to 10 bases. Per germline, CDR1 LGHNA and CDR2 YSLEER. CDR3 length: 14 amino acids.

The chain is built from TRBV7-2 and TRBJ1-2, with D maybe TRBD1 (5 bases). Germline loops: CDR1 SGHTA, CDR2 FQGNSA. The CDR3 extends over 14 amino acids. Trimming cost V 11 bases and J 0 bases, with 16 bases left between them. The CDR3 DNA reads as TGTGCCCTAAGTAGGGGTGGCTCTAACTATGGCTACACCTTC. Residues: CALSRGGSNYGYTF.